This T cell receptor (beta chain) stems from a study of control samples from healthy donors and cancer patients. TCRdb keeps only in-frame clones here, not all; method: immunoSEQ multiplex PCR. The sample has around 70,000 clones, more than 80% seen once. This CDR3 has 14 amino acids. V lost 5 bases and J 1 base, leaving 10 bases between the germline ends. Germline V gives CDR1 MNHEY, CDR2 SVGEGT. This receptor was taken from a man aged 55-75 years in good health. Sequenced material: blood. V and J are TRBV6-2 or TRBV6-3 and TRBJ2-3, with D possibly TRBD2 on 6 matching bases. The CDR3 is CASSLGGGTDTQYF. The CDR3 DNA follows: TGTGCCAGCAGTCTGGGGGGAGGCACAGATACGCAGTATTTT.